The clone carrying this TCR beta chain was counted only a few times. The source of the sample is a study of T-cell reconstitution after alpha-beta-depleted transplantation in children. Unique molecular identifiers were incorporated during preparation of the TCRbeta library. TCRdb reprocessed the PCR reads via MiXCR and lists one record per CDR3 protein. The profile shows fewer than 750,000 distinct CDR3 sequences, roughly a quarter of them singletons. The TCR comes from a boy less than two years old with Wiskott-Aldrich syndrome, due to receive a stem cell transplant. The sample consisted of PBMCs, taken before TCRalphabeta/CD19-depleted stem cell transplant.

The CDR3 sequence is CSARDRTSAYNEQFF. The CDR3 DNA is TGCAGTGCTAGAGATAGAACTAGCGCCTACAATGAGCAGTTCTTC. V and J are TRBV20-1 and TRBJ2-1; 7 bases line up with TRBD2. V dropped 0 bases and J dropped 2; count of bases not matched to a gene: 4. The germline V gene encodes CDR1 DFQATT and CDR2 SNEGSKA (reference sequence). This CDR3 is 15 amino acids long.